The T cell receptor (beta chain) under discussion was sequenced for a study of blood T cell repertoires in COVID-19. Whole-study context: Samples came from the United States, Italy and Spain, spanning acute and convalescent COVID-19. The cDNA or gDNA used as material had been derived from T cells, B-cell-depleted T cells, or PBMCs.

Under the authors' procedure: Counts of nucleated cells, estimated from reference gene primer amplification, were obtained. Produced via immunoSEQ multiplex PCR; TCRdb's table is partial and in-frame only. The D gene and trimming were derived from the DNA, and the V and J assignments and clone size from that table. The sample holds about 130,000 clones, about four fifths seen once. This clone appeared once. This clonotype was sampled from a man aged 60-69 years with acute or convalescent COVID-19. Specimen: peripheral blood.

The CDR3 DNA is TGCAGCGTTACCGGACTAGCGGGGTACAATGAGCAGTTCTTC. This gives the protein CSVTGLAGYNEQFF. This chain joins TRBV29-1 and TRBJ2-1, with 12 bases matching TRBD2. The CDR3 runs 14 residues. The V and J ends lost 5 bases and 4 bases, in that order; junction bases with no gene match: 3. Per the germline V gene, CDR1 is SQVTM and CDR2 is ANQGSEA.